This passage covers 2 T cell receptor beta chains from one sample sequenced in a study of OX40 agonist ivuxolimab in advanced cancers. Library preparation was by the immunoSEQ multiplex PCR assay. In TCRdb, the immuneACCESS table is reduced to in-frame sequences with V and J assigned. These tables do not hold every clone; where another copy was compared, an unresolved V gene accounts for under half, and the others remain unexplained. A total of fewer than 85,000 clones appear in this sample, 70% to 90% of them only once. The top ten clones comprise 0.7% to 0.9% of the sample. The sample here was CD4+ or CD8+ T cells sorted from blood, taken in a trial of the OX40 agonist ivuxolimab. These receptors originate from an adult with an advanced solid tumor such as melanoma, head and neck, liver or kidney cancer.

V and J are TRBV6-1 and TRBJ2-7, with TRBD1 matching over 9 bases. With V trimmed by 1 base and J by 4 bases, 11 bases remained unmatched. Per germline, CDR1 MNHNS and CDR2 SASEGT. The CDR3 extends over 17 amino acids. CDR3 in DNA: TGTGCCAGCAGTGAAGGTGGGCTGGACAGGGGATTGTACGAGCAGTACTTC. Its translation is CASSEGGLDRGLYEQYF.

V and J are TRBV6-4 and TRBJ2-3; D ambiguous. There are 14 residues in the CDR3. Trimming cost V 1 base and J 3 bases, with 8 bases left between them. Germline V gene sequence: CDR1 MRHNA, CDR2 SNTAGT. CDR3 nucleotides: TGTGCCAGCAGTGACTTGGCGGATACAGATACGCAGTATTTT. Protein sequence: CASSDLADTDTQYF.